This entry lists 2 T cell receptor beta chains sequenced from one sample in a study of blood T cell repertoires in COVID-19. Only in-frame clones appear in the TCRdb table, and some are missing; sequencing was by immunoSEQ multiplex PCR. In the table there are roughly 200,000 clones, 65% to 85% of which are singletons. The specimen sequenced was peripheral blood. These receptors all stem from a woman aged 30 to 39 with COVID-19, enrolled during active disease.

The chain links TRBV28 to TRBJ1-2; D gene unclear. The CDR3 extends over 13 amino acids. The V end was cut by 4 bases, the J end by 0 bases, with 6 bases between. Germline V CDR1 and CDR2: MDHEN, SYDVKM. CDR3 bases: TGTGCCAGCAGTTCCCGAGCTAACTATGGCTACACCTTC. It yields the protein CASSSRANYGYTF.

The CDR3 bases are TGTGCCAGCAGTCTCGACAGGGGGCGAAATGAAAAACTGTTTTTT. Protein product: CASSLDRGRNEKLFF. This chain uses TRBV6-2 or TRBV6-3 with TRBJ1-4; 10 nucleotides match TRBD1. The CDR3 has 15 residues. After removal of 5 bases from V and 5 bases from J, the junction contained 5 bases not matched to a gene. Germline loops: CDR1 MNHEY, CDR2 SVGEGT.